Listed here are 12 T cell receptor beta chains from one sample, sequenced in a study of cytomegalovirus exposure and HLA in healthy donors. The PCR used 60 Vbeta and 13 Jbeta primers. Clones were read by immunoSEQ multiplex PCR, and TCRdb kept only the in-frame ones, dropping some. The sample shows about 280,000 clones, about 90% of them seen only once. The sequencing input was PBMCs. These receptors came from a woman between 18 and 29 years old in good health and CMV-seronegative.

V gene TRBV6-6 combines with J gene TRBJ2-7; 12 bases align to TRBD1. The trim removed 5 bases at V and 4 bases at J, leaving 9 bases unmatched. Germline V gene sequence: CDR1 MNHNY, CDR2 SVGAGI (reference sequence). This CDR3 is built from 16 residues. In nucleotides, the CDR3 is TGTGCCAGCAGTGTACATGGGACAGGGGGCGGTTACGAGCAGTACTTC. This gives the protein CASSVHGTGGGYEQYF.

A note on this clone: Other DNA sequences of this sample code for an identical CDR3. The chain couples TRBV18 to TRBJ2-7; TRBD1 matches at 10 bases. The CDR3 loop spans 14 amino acids. V dropped 3 bases and J dropped 2; count of bases not matched to a gene: 1. The germline V gene encodes CDR1 KGHSH and CDR2 LQKENI. CDR3 DNA: TGTGCCAGCTCACCCGGGACAGGGGCCTACGAGCAGTACTTC. Amino acids: CASSPGTGAYEQYF.

The chain uses TRBV19 and TRBJ1-1; TRBD1 is a possible D gene (6 bases). The CDR3 spans 15 residues. Germline CDR1 reads LNHDA; CDR2 reads SQIVND (reference sequence). With 6 bases removed from V and 3 bases from J, the gap between germline ends came to 17 bases. CDR3 protein: CASRPLRGGDTEAFF. The DNA for the CDR3 is TGTGCCAGTAGGCCACTGCGAGGGGGGGACACTGAAGCTTTCTTT.

V usage is TRBV10-1 and J usage is TRBJ2-1; TRBD2 matches at 7 bases. Losses at the gene ends were 3 bases for V and 4 bases for J; bases not matched to a gene: 12. CDR1 and CDR2 (germline): WNHNN, SYGVQD (reference sequence). The CDR3 consists of 17 residues. The CDR3 nucleotides are TGCGCCAGCAGTGATGGAGCGGGGAAGTCCCCGTACAATGAGCAGTTCTTC. It translates to CASSDGAGKSPYNEQFF.

This sequence joins TRBV7-9 and TRBJ2-1, with 9 bases that match TRBD1. The germline gives CDR1 SEHNR, CDR2 FQNEAQ (reference sequence). The ends lost 10 bases at V and 7 bases at J; junction bases unmatched: 14. CDR3 length equals 15 residues. CDR3 in amino acids: CATLNRDRAGNEQFF. The CDR3 DNA reads TGTGCCACGTTAAACCGGGACAGGGCGGGGAATGAGCAGTTCTTC.

This clone was seen once. This chain joins TRBV6-5 and TRBJ2-7, with TRBD2 as a possible D gene (7 bases). Germline loops: CDR1 MNHEY, CDR2 SVGAGI. The CDR3 contains 14 residues. V lost 6 bases, J lost 7 bases, and 19 bases lay in between. This CDR3 reads CASSWGGAAQEQYF. Here the CDR3 DNA reads TGTGCCAGCAGCTGGGGGGGGGCGGCACAAGAGCAGTACTTC.

This chain uses TRBV2 with TRBJ1-2, with D maybe TRBD1 (6 bases). Germline-derived CDR1 and CDR2 are SNHLY and FYNNEI. Trimming pared 10 bases from V and 4 bases from J, leaving 19 bases between. The CDR3 sequence is 14 residues long. The CDR3 protein is CATSIRGAGYGYTF. The CDR3 bases are TGTGCCACCAGCATTCGGGGGGCTGGCTATGGCTACACCTTC.

J is TRBJ2-7 and V is TRBV2; D unresolved. Trimming pared 7 bases from V and 5 bases from J, leaving 9 bases between. This CDR3 is 11 amino acids long. The germline V gene has CDR1 SNHLY and CDR2 FYNNEI. The CDR3 reads CASTPIHEQYF. The CDR3 DNA reads as TGTGCCAGCACCCCCATCCACGAGCAGTACTTC. The full variable domain, in which reference TRBV2 and TRBJ2-7 provide the parts outside the CDR3, is EPEVTQTPSHQVTQMGQEVILRCVPISNHLYFYWYRQILGQKVEFLVSFYNNEISEKSEIFDDQFSVERPDGSNFTLKIRSTKLEDSAMYFCASTPIHEQYFGPGTRLTVT.

This chain connects TRBV6-5 to TRBJ1-1, with unresolved D. Trimming removed 6 bases at V and 4 bases at J, with 18 bases between. CDR3 length: 15 residues. Germline values: CDR1 MNHEY, CDR2 SVGAGI. DNA for the CDR3: TGTGCCAGCAGCGACACCCCCCGGCTCTCCACTGAAGCTTTCTTT. It translates to CASSDTPRLSTEAFF.

The chain recombines TRBV2 with TRBJ2-7; a weak D match, TRBD2 (6 bases). The V end was cut by 0 bases, the J end by 5 bases, with 14 bases between. Germline assignment: CDR1 SNHLY and CDR2 FYNNEI. The CDR3 loop spans 15 amino acids. The CDR3 DNA is TGTGCCAGCAGTGAAGCGCGGGGCAACAACCACGAGCAGTACTTC. This sequence encodes CASSEARGNNHEQYF.

The chain links TRBV27 to TRBJ1-2, with D hard to call. Germline V gene sequence: CDR1 MNHEY, CDR2 SMNVEV (reference sequence). Trimming shortened V by 8 bases and J by 4 bases, and 11 bases separated the two germline ends. The CDR3 loop spans 12 amino acids. The CDR3 DNA reads TGTGCCAGCGCCGACTTGGGCTATGGCTACACCTTC. This sequence encodes CASADLGYGYTF.

The rearrangement links TRBV30 to TRBJ2-5, with D possibly TRBD1 on 5 matching bases. V lost 0 bases and J 4 bases, leaving 12 bases between the germline ends. Germline loops: CDR1 GTSNPN, CDR2 SVGIG (reference sequence). This CDR3 has 14 residues. CDR3 DNA: TGTGCCTGGAGTGTAAGCAGGGTGGGAGAGACCCAGTACTTC. Its protein product is CAWSVSRVGETQYF.